These 30 T cell receptor beta chains were sequenced from one sample in a study of human T cells and chemical hapten exposure. TCRdb called the RACE reads again in MiXCR, with one record for every CDR3 protein. The sample lists around 180,000 distinct CDR3 sequences; almost 30% were seen once. As to time point: pre-sensitization, week 0. Treatment in this sample: therapeutic diphenylcyclopropenone sensitization with weekly scalp DPC. Material: whole blood, obtained in connection with sensitization to the hapten diphenylcyclopropenone (DPC). The origin of the receptors is a woman aged 25 to 39 with alopecia areata. Some clones in this sample may be carry-over from other donors' samples.

The chain couples TRBV19 to TRBJ2-2; D unclear. CDR1 LNHDA and CDR2 SQIVND come from the germline V gene (reference sequence). The CDR3 runs 15 residues. V was pared by 1 base and J by 0 bases, with 6 bases between. The CDR3 DNA reads TGTGCCAGTAGTATAGTCGGGTCGAACACCGGGGAGCTGTTTTTT. Its protein product is CASSIVGSNTGELFF.

The rearrangement uses TRBV28 and TRBJ1-1; maybe TRBD1 (6 bases). This CDR3 spans 12 amino acids. Trimming left V 6 bases short and J 4 bases short, with 9 bases between. Germline CDR1 is MDHEN and CDR2 is SYDVKM. CDR3 sequence: CASREGGTEAFF. The CDR3, as DNA: TGTGCCAGCAGGGAGGGGGGCACTGAAGCTTTCTTT.

In its sample, this clonotype was seen many times. This chain links TRBV7-9 with TRBJ1-6, with unresolved D. CDR3 length equals 13 residues. V lost 1 base and J lost 8, with 6 bases in between. Germline-derived CDR1 and CDR2 are SEHNR and FQNEAQ (reference sequence). The CDR3 DNA reads TGTGCCAGCAGCTTAGACTGGCATTCACCCCTCCACTTT. It codes for CASSLDWHSPLHF.

CDR3 residues: CASSLSRDTEAFF. The CDR3 DNA sequence: TGTGCCAGCAGCTTATCCAGGGACACTGAAGCTTTCTTT. This chain links TRBV7-2 with TRBJ1-1; tentative D call: TRBD1 (5 bases). V was cut by 2 bases and J by 3 bases, with 7 bases left in between. CDR1 is SGHTA and CDR2 is FQGNSA in the germline V gene. This CDR3 comprises 13 residues.

This clonotype was seen a handful of times. The genes are TRBV9 and TRBJ1-6, with D tentatively TRBD1 (5 bases). The V end was cut by 0 bases, the J end by 8 bases, with 12 bases between. Germline V gives CDR1 SGDLS, CDR2 YYNGEE. The CDR3 spans 15 residues. CDR3 sequence reads: CASSVDSGGDSPLHF. In DNA form, the CDR3 reads TGTGCCAGCAGCGTAGATTCGGGGGGGGATTCACCCCTCCACTTT.

This clonotype was counted a few times. The chain combines TRBV5-1 with TRBJ2-1, with 8 nucleotides matching TRBD2. There are 16 residues in the CDR3. The V gene's germline CDR1 is SGHRS and CDR2 YFSETQ. The ends lost 0 bases at V and 0 bases at J; junction bases unmatched: 2. This CDR3 reads CASSLVRGASYNEQFF. Here the CDR3 DNA reads TGCGCCAGCAGCTTGGTGCGGGGGGCCTCCTACAATGAGCAGTTCTTC.

This clonotype was seen a few times. The J gene is TRBJ2-7, the V gene TRBV28, with 7 nucleotides matching TRBD2. The CDR3 is 14 residues long. The V and J ends lost 1 base and 3 bases, in that order; junction bases with no gene match: 3. The germline gives CDR1 MDHEN, CDR2 SYDVKM. This chain's CDR3 is CASSLSGGVYEQYF. The CDR3 coding sequence is TGTGCCAGCAGTTTATCTGGGGGGGTCTACGAGCAGTACTTC.

The gene calls are TRBV6-2 or TRBV6-3 and TRBJ1-5, with unresolved D. The CDR3 consists of 15 residues. CDR1 MNHEY and CDR2 SVGEGT come from the germline V gene. V was pared by 2 bases and J by 3 bases, with 11 bases between. Here the CDR3 reads CASSYAGRANQPQHF. DNA of the CDR3: TGTGCCAGCAGTTACGCGGGGAGGGCCAATCAGCCCCAGCATTTT.

The V and J genes are TRBV24-1 and TRBJ2-3; D is unclear. Germline V CDR1 and CDR2: KGHDR, SFDVKD. This CDR3 has 14 residues. Trimming removed 1 base from V and 6 bases from J, with 10 bases in between. The CDR3 DNA sequence: TGTGCCACCAGTGATTTAGGTCTTCCTGATACGCAGTATTTT. It encodes CATSDLGLPDTQYF.

This clonotype was recorded only once. This chain connects TRBV9 to TRBJ1-2, with unresolved D. Trimming pared 3 bases from V and 4 bases from J, leaving 13 bases between. The CDR3 covers 14 residues. Germline-derived CDR1 and CDR2 are SGDLS and YYNGEE. The CDR3 sequence is CASSATTDGYGYTF. Here the CDR3 DNA reads TGTGCCAGCAGCGCCACAACGGACGGCTATGGCTACACCTTC. Full variable domain (remainder filled in from reference TRBV9 and TRBJ1-2): DSGVTQTPKHLITATGQRVTLRCSPRSGDLSVYWYQQSLDQGLQFLIQYYNGEERAKGNILERFSAQQFPDLHSELNLSSLELGDSALYFCASSATTDGYGYTFGSGTRLTVV.

The genes are TRBV28 and TRBJ1-5; 7 nucleotides align to TRBD1. This CDR3 region has 17 residues. With 2 bases clipped from V and 2 bases from J, the junction kept 9 bases outside the gene matches. CDR1 and CDR2 (germline): MDHEN, SYDVKM. CDR3 in DNA: TGTGCCAGCAGTTTAATGGCTGGCCAGGGGGGCAATCAGCCCCAGCATTTT. This codes for CASSLMAGQGGNQPQHF.

This clonotype was seen more than once but under ten times. The chain couples TRBV20-1 to TRBJ2-1; tentative D call: TRBD2 (6 bases). The germline V gene encodes CDR1 DFQATT and CDR2 SNEGSKA (reference sequence). The CDR3 has 10 residues. The V and J ends lost 7 bases and 13 bases respectively, with 14 bases between them. This CDR3 reads CSGGSDYQFF. DNA of the CDR3: TGCAGTGGAGGGTCGGACTACCAGTTCTTC.

This clonotype has a handful of counts. This chain connects TRBV10-2 to TRBJ2-3; 7 positions agree with TRBD2. With V trimmed by 3 bases and J by 6 bases, 9 bases remained unmatched. The germline CDR1 and CDR2 sequences are WSHSY and SAAADI. The CDR3 runs 15 residues. CDR3 sequence reads: CASSDSGGGGDTQYF. The CDR3 coding sequence is TGCGCCAGCAGTGATTCGGGCGGGGGAGGGGATACGCAGTATTTT.

As for this clonotype: The conserved closing phenylalanine or tryptophan is absent in this CDR3, likely reflecting a read error. It is unclear where the CDR3 begins or ends on the DNA, so no DNA is shown, and the CDR3 is as TCRdb lists it. The chain is built from TRBV10-1 and TRBJ1-2; the D call TRBD1 from the table was never checked on the DNA. Termini included, the CDR3 measures 8 amino acids. Germline CDR1 is WNHNN and CDR2 is SYGVQD (reference sequence). The CDR3 spells CARRGTPL.

This chain links TRBV27 with TRBJ2-1; weak D call: TRBD2 (6 bases). The CDR3 length is 14 residues. The germline CDR1 and CDR2 sequences are MNHEY and SMNVEV (reference sequence). V was clipped by 4 bases and J by 1 base, with 8 bases between them. The CDR3 bases are TGTGCCAGCAGTTCGGGGAGGTCCTACAATGAGCAGTTCTTC. Its translation: CASSSGRSYNEQFF.

This clonotype came up a few times. The chain has TRBV12-3 or TRBV12-4 and TRBJ1-1; D unresolved. V was cut by 8 bases and J by 1 base, with 8 bases left in between. The CDR3 is 12 residues long. CDR3 region: CASGPRNTEAFF. The CDR3 nucleotides are TGTGCCAGCGGTCCGAGGAACACTGAAGCTTTCTTT.

To note about this clonotype: Compared with germline, one end of the junction differs, possibly owing to a read error. The V gene is TRBV28, the J gene TRBJ2-3; 14 positions match TRBD2. Per the germline V gene, CDR1 is MDHEN and CDR2 is SYDVKM. The CDR3 has 16 residues. CDR3 coding DNA: TGTGCCAGCAGTCCGACTAGCGGGAGGGCCGACGGGTTTTGTCTTTTT. Residues: CASSPTSGRADGFCLF.

The V call is TRBV9, the J call TRBJ1-6; TRBD1 agrees at 8 bases. Germline V lookup: CDR1 SGDLS, CDR2 YYNGEE. The CDR3 extends over 15 amino acids. The V gene end was trimmed by 3 bases and the J gene end by 7 bases; junction bases not matched to a gene: 6. CDR3 sequence reads: CASSEQGALNSPLHF. Written as DNA, the CDR3 is TGTGCCAGCAGCGAGCAGGGGGCGCTCAATTCACCCCTCCACTTT.

This clonotype came up a few times. The chain combines TRBV5-1 with TRBJ1-2; D unclear. The germline gives CDR1 SGHRS, CDR2 YFSETQ. V was shortened by 7 bases and J by 5 bases, with 6 bases between the two germline ends. The CDR3 spans 10 residues. The CDR3 reads CASGVYGYTF. The CDR3 bases are TGCGCCAGCGGAGTTTATGGCTACACCTTC.

The gene calls are TRBV20-1 and TRBJ2-1; D is possibly TRBD2 (6 bases). The V gene's germline CDR1 is DFQATT and CDR2 SNEGSKA (reference sequence). This CDR3 spans 15 amino acids. V was pared by 1 base and J by 6 bases, with 16 bases between. The CDR3 nucleotides are TGCAGTGCTAGAGGTCCTCTGGTCGGGGGCAATGAGCAGTTCTTC. It encodes CSARGPLVGGNEQFF.

The rearrangement joins TRBV28 to TRBJ1-1, with D possibly matching TRBD1 (5 bases). Trimming shortened V by 4 bases and J by 5 bases, and 20 bases separated the two germline ends. In germline, CDR1 is MDHEN, CDR2 SYDVKM. The CDR3 runs 16 residues. The CDR3 is CASSSSGGQGWTEAFF. DNA for the CDR3: TGTGCCAGCAGTTCGTCTGGTGGGCAGGGTTGGACTGAAGCTTTCTTT.

This rearrangement joins TRBV28 to TRBJ1-6; tentatively, D is TRBD1 (6 bases). V lost 1 base to trimming and J lost 1 base, with 20 bases between them. CDR1 and CDR2 (germline): MDHEN, SYDVKM. The CDR3 runs to 20 residues. The CDR3: CASSLYGLRGRRSYNSPLHF. The CDR3 region has the DNA TGTGCCAGCAGTTTATATGGTCTGAGGGGGAGGAGGTCCTATAATTCACCCCTCCACTTT.

CDR3 in DNA: TGTGCCAGCAGTCACTACCCACACCACGAGCAGTACTTC. It encodes CASSHYPHHEQYF. The chain combines TRBV28 with TRBJ2-7; no firm D call. This CDR3 comprises 13 residues. Per germline, CDR1 MDHEN and CDR2 SYDVKM. V shed 5 bases and J shed 5 bases, with 13 bases lying between them.

This clonotype appeared many times. The chain is built from TRBV6-5 and TRBJ2-5; a possible D gene is TRBD2 (5 bases). Per germline, CDR1 MNHEY and CDR2 SVGAGI. Trimming removed 4 bases at V and 1 base at J, with 13 bases between. The CDR3 has 15 amino acids. The CDR3 region has the DNA TGTGCCAGCAGTTCTGCCAAAGCGGCCCAAGAGACCCAGTACTTC. It specifies CASSSAKAAQETQYF.

This clonotype was seen a few times. The rearrangement links TRBV5-1 to TRBJ1-2; D may be TRBD1 (5 bases). This CDR3 comprises 14 residues. Germline V gene lookup returns CDR1 SGHRS and CDR2 YFSETQ. Trimming took off 4 bases at V and 5 bases at J, with 15 bases between the two ends. Here the CDR3 reads CASSADDSKYGYTF. The CDR3 nucleotides read TGCGCCAGCAGCGCGGATGACAGTAAATATGGCTACACCTTC.

This clonotype was counted a few times. This chain uses TRBV28 with TRBJ1-2, with a possible D match to TRBD1 (6 bases). V lost 7 bases and J 2 bases, leaving 14 bases between the germline ends. CDR1 is MDHEN, CDR2 SYDVKM, per germline. The CDR3 runs 14 residues. The CDR3, as DNA: TGTGCCAGCACCTCCGCCGGACAGAACTATGGCTACACCTTC. Residues: CASTSAGQNYGYTF.

The chain links TRBV24-1 to TRBJ1-3; D gene unclear. CDR1 KGHDR and CDR2 SFDVKD come from the germline V gene. The V and J ends lost 3 bases and 4 bases respectively, with 6 bases between them. The CDR3 extends over 13 amino acids. CDR3 residues: CATSDVSGNTIYF. CDR3 nucleotide sequence: TGTGCCACCAGTGATGTGTCAGGAAACACCATATATTTT.

The chain joins TRBV7-2 to TRBJ2-1; D is undetermined. The CDR3 sequence is 14 residues long. Germline loops: CDR1 SGHTA, CDR2 FQGNSA. With 5 bases removed from V and 7 bases from J, the gap between germline ends came to 15 bases. The CDR3 DNA reads TGTGCCAGCAGCGCCGGACCAGGACCAAATGAGCAGTTCTTC. Amino acid sequence: CASSAGPGPNEQFF.

The V gene is TRBV29-1, the J gene TRBJ1-1; the D is unclear. V was shortened by 7 bases and J by 5 bases, with 11 bases between the two germline ends. Per germline, CDR1 SQVTM and CDR2 ANQGSEA. The CDR3 has 11 residues. CDR3 bases: TGCAGCGCCCGCGAAGGAACTGAAGCTTTCTTT. Translation: CSAREGTEAFF.

The V and J genes are TRBV5-1 and TRBJ2-7; D perhaps matches TRBD1 (5 bases). This CDR3 contains 13 residues. V lost 0 bases and J lost 5, with 9 bases in between. Germline CDR1 is SGHRS and CDR2 is YFSETQ. The CDR3 sequence is CASSLAVRDEQYF. Written as DNA, the CDR3 is TGCGCCAGCAGCTTGGCCGTCAGGGACGAGCAGTACTTC.